These T cell receptor beta chains were read from a single sample in a study of cytomegalovirus exposure and HLA in healthy donors. Generated by immunoSEQ multiplex PCR, the TCRdb table keeps only in-frame clones and is missing some. The top ten hold just under 3% of the sample, which has roughly 120,000 clones, approximately 80% seen once. Sequencing used PBMCs. Every receptor here comes from a young woman in good health and CMV-seropositive. CDR3s include the opening cysteine and the closing phenylalanine or tryptophan. D genes are given only for firm matches. Expanded clones get a size class; other rows say once, few or many, or leave the size out.

j_call,clone_size,v_call,d_call,cdr3_nt,cdr3_aa
TRBJ2-3,NA,TRBV6-6,TRBD1,TGTGCCAGCAGTTACGGACAGGGGGCGCGTACAGATACGCAGTATTTT,CASSYGQGARTDTQYF
TRBJ1-5,NA,TRBV7-3,NA,TGTGCCAGCAGCTTAAGAGGCAATCAGCCCCAGCATTTT,CASSLRGNQPQHF
TRBJ2-7,NA,TRBV5-1,TRBD1,TGCGCCAGCAGCGGGACAGGGACCGAGCAGTACTTC,CASSGTGTEQYF
TRBJ1-2,NA,TRBV10-3,NA,TGTGCCACTAGAAGGCCCGGGACTCCTCAATTGGGCTACACCTTC,CATRRPGTPQLGYTF
TRBJ2-3,NA,TRBV7-8,TRBD1,TGTGCCAGCAGCCCATGGGGACAGCAGGGAGATACGCAGTATTTT,CASSPWGQQGDTQYF
TRBJ2-5,NA,TRBV7-2,TRBD2,TGTGCCAGCAGTCCCGCTAGCGGGAGTGGTGAGACCCAGTACTTC,CASSPASGSGETQYF
TRBJ2-1,NA,TRBV2,NA,TGTGCCAGCAGTGACGGAGTGATCGCCAGGGCCAATGAGCAGTTCTTC,CASSDGVIARANEQFF
TRBJ2-3,NA,TRBV7-6,NA,TGTGCCAGCAGCTTAGAAGCGGCCACAGATACGCAGTATTTT,CASSLEAATDTQYF
TRBJ1-3,few,TRBV7-3,NA,TGTGCCAGCAGCTTAGCAGGGGCCCCACCAATATATTTT,CASSLAGAPPIYF
TRBJ2-3,NA,TRBV6-5,TRBD2,TGTGCCAGCAGAGGACTAGCGTGGACAGATACGCAGTATTTT,CASRGLAWTDTQYF
TRBJ2-7,NA,TRBV15,TRBD1,TGTGCCACCAGGCCCGGGACAGGGTCCTACGAGCAGTACTTC,CATRPGTGSYEQYF
TRBJ2-1,few,TRBV6-1,TRBD2,TGTGCCAGCAGTGAATGGGGGGGAGGTGGCAATGAGCAGTTCTTC,CASSEWGGGGNEQFF
TRBJ2-1,NA,TRBV28,NA,TGTGCCAGCAGGCTCTGGGTTGGAGAGGACAATGAGCAGTTCTTC,CASRLWVGEDNEQFF
TRBJ1-2,NA,TRBV27,TRBD1,TGTGCCAGCAGTTTCAGGGGGCGAGGGTCGGGCTATGGCTACACCTTC,CASSFRGRGSGYGYTF
TRBJ1-2,NA,TRBV12-2,NA,TGTGCAAGTCGCTTAGTGGCCCTAGACAGGGAGCGCGCCTTAAGCTATGGCTACACCTTC,CASRLVALDRERALSYGYTF
TRBJ2-2,once,TRBV27,TRBD2,TGTGCCAGCAGTTTCCTGCGGGAGGTAATAGGGAACACCGGGGAGCTGTTTTTT,CASSFLREVIGNTGELFF
TRBJ2-7,NA,TRBV6-5,NA,TGTGCCAGCAGTTACTCGGACTTGTCCTACGAGCAGTACTTC,CASSYSDLSYEQYF
TRBJ2-5,NA,TRBV6-1,NA,TGTGCCAGCAGTGAAGGGGGTCCAGGGCGGTACTTC,CASSEGGPGRYF
TRBJ1-1,NA,TRBV7-9,NA,TGTGCCAGCAGCTTGGGAGGGCAGATAAGGGCTTTCTTT,CASSLGGQIRAFF
TRBJ1-2,NA,TRBV30,NA,TGTGCCTGGAGCGAGGGGACAAGTAACTATGGCTACACCTTC,CAWSEGTSNYGYTF
TRBJ2-1,NA,TRBV14,NA,TGTGCCAGCAGCCAAGATAATACTCGGAGCTCGCAGTTCTTC,CASSQDNTRSSQFF
TRBJ1-2,NA,TRBV13,TRBD1,TGTGCCAGCAGCTTAGTAGGTGCAGGGGGCGCAATCTATGGCTACACCTTC,CASSLVGAGGAIYGYTF
TRBJ1-2,NA,TRBV4-1,TRBD1,TGCGCCAGCAGCCAAGACCAGGGGACACAGGGGCTCTATGGCTACACCTTC,CASSQDQGTQGLYGYTF
TRBJ2-2,NA,TRBV7-2,NA,TGTGCCAGCAGCCGCCCGACAGTGAACACCGGGGAGCTGTTTTTT,CASSRPTVNTGELFF
TRBJ1-1,few,TRBV5-1,NA,TGCGCCAGCAGTTTCGGACAGTCGCACACTGAAGCTTTCTTT,CASSFGQSHTEAFF
TRBJ2-2,NA,TRBV5-4,NA,TGTGCCAGCAGCTCGGACACGGCGAACACCGGGGAGCTGTTTTTT,CASSSDTANTGELFF
TRBJ1-6,NA,TRBV4-2,NA,TGTGCCAGCAGCCCTCAGGTGGAGGGGTGGAATTCACCCCTCCACTTT,CASSPQVEGWNSPLHF
TRBJ1-1,few,TRBV2,NA,TGTGCCAGCAGTGAGGGGGCGGGCACTGAAGCTTTCTTT,CASSEGAGTEAFF
TRBJ2-3,NA,TRBV7-9,NA,TGTGCCATAGGGGAATCGGGACAAACAGATACGCAGTATTTT,CAIGESGQTDTQYF
TRBJ2-7,NA,TRBV7-8,TRBD2,TGTGCCAGCAGCTTAACTAGCGGAAGAACCTACGAGCAGTACTTC,CASSLTSGRTYEQYF
TRBJ2-7,once,TRBV28,TRBD1,TGTGCCAGCAGTCCCGGGACAGGGGGCTACGAGCAGTACTTC,CASSPGTGGYEQYF
TRBJ1-4,NA,TRBV12-5,NA,TGTGCTAGTGGTTGGCCCCCCCGAGAGGTGGAAAAACTGTTTTTT,CASGWPPREVEKLFF
TRBJ2-1,NA,TRBV27,NA,TGTGCCAGCAGTTTAGGGGGGGCCCTTTACAATGAGCAGTTCTTC,CASSLGGALYNEQFF
TRBJ1-2,NA,TRBV5-5,NA,TGTGCCAGCAGCTTCGACATAGGGGTCTATGGCTACACCTTC,CASSFDIGVYGYTF
TRBJ1-1,NA,TRBV5-4,NA,TGTGCCAGCAGCCAAGATACCCATAGCAGGAACACTGAAGCTTTCTTT,CASSQDTHSRNTEAFF
TRBJ2-3,NA,TRBV2,NA,TGTGCCAGCAAACTCGGAGATACGCAGTATTTT,CASKLGDTQYF
TRBJ1-1,NA,TRBV30,NA,TGTGCCTGGAGTGATATTTGGCAGACTGAAGCTTTCTTT,CAWSDIWQTEAFF
TRBJ1-1,NA,TRBV11-3,TRBD1,TGTGCCAGCAGCTCTAGACAGGGAAGTGGCACTGAAGCTTTCTTT,CASSSRQGSGTEAFF
TRBJ1-3,NA,TRBV7-9,NA,TGTGCCAGCAGCTTCGGGGTCCAGAGCTCTGGAAACACCATATATTTT,CASSFGVQSSGNTIYF
TRBJ2-4,NA,TRBV27,TRBD2,TGTGCCAGCACACGGACTAGCGGGAGTTTGCAAAACATTCAGTACTTC,CASTRTSGSLQNIQYF
TRBJ1-4,NA,TRBV4-2,NA,TGTGCCAGCAGCCAAGATGGACAATCTAATGAAAAACTGTTTTTT,CASSQDGQSNEKLFF
TRBJ1-4,once,TRBV5-1,NA,TGCGCCAGCAGCTTGTCGGGGTTTCCTAATGAAAAACTGTTTTTT,CASSLSGFPNEKLFF
TRBJ1-3,few,TRBV6-1,NA,TGTGCCAGCAGTGAAAAAAACCCGGACACCATATATTTT,CASSEKNPDTIYF
TRBJ2-3,NA,TRBV7-9,TRBD1,TGTGCCAGCAGCTTAGGGAGGGTACAGGGGGCGCGAAGCACAGATACGCAGTATTTT,CASSLGRVQGARSTDTQYF
TRBJ1-2,NA,TRBV6-5,NA,TGTGCCAGCAGTTACGCCGGGACAACGTATGGCTACACCTTC,CASSYAGTTYGYTF
TRBJ2-7,few,TRBV6-1,NA,TGTGCCAGCAGTGTGGACTTAAGCTCCTACGAGCAGTACTTC,CASSVDLSSYEQYF
TRBJ1-5,NA,TRBV29-1,NA,TGCAGCCCCGAGGAAGTTATGAGTAGCAATCAGCCCCAGCATTTT,CSPEEVMSSNQPQHF
TRBJ2-7,NA,TRBV28,TRBD2,TGTGCCAGCAGTTCCCCGGGACTAGCGGGAGGCCGATATGAATTC,CASSSPGLAGGRYEF
TRBJ2-7,NA,TRBV5-1,TRBD2,TGCGCCAGCAGCTTGGGAAGGACTAGCGGGGACGAGCAGTACTTC,CASSLGRTSGDEQYF
TRBJ1-4,NA,TRBV6-5,NA,TGTGCCAGCAGTACCGGGGGGGAACGAAATGAAAAACTGTTTTTT,CASSTGGERNEKLFF
TRBJ2-3,few,TRBV25-1,NA,TGTGCCAGCAGTGACTCAGGTGGAGGGGCCACAGATACGCAGTATTTT,CASSDSGGGATDTQYF
TRBJ1-3,NA,TRBV14,TRBD1,TGTGCCAGCAGCCAACAGGGGGGATCTGGAAACACCATATATTTT,CASSQQGGSGNTIYF
TRBJ2-3,NA,TRBV7-3,TRBD1,TGTGCCAGCAGCTTTAACAGGGGTGAAGGTACGCAGTATTTT,CASSFNRGEGTQYF
TRBJ1-4,NA,TRBV7-9,NA,TGTGCCAGCAGCTCCGTCCTGAATGAAAAACTGTTTTTT,CASSSVLNEKLFF
TRBJ2-6,NA,TRBV23-1,NA,TGCGCCAGCAGTCAAACTCCCCCCGGGACATCTGGGGCCAACGTCCTGACTTTC,CASSQTPPGTSGANVLTF